These T cell receptor beta chains were read from a single sample in a study of blood T cell repertoires in COVID-19. TCRdb's copy holds only in-frame clones and misses some; the assay was immunoSEQ multiplex PCR. This sample has fewer than 350,000 clones, with around 81% found just once. The material sequenced was peripheral blood. The receptors originated from a woman aged 55-70 years with active or convalescent COVID-19. The CDR3 runs from the conserved cysteine through the conserved F or W. Fields, in order: D gene, V gene, CDR3 length, clone size, J gene, CDR3 DNA, CDR3 protein. A D gene is named only where the DNA matches it firmly. The listing skips clone size in some rows; elsewhere it reads once, few, many or a size class.

>-|TRBV7-2|14|-|TRBJ2-2
TGTGCCAGCAGCTCCCTTATTAACACCGGGGAGCTGTTTTTT
CASSSLINTGELFF
>-|TRBV6-5|14|-|TRBJ1-2
TGTGCCAGCAGTTACTCCACAGCTAACTATGGCTACACCTTC
CASSYSTANYGYTF
>TRBD1|TRBV5-1|13|-|TRBJ1-2
TGCGCCAGCAGCTTACAGGGGGAGAATGGCTACACCTTC
CASSLQGENGYTF
>TRBD1|TRBV7-8|16|once|TRBJ1-2
TGTGCCAGCAGCTGCCCTCACAGGGGCGCGTGTTATGGCTACACCTTC
CASSCPHRGACYGYTF
>-|TRBV15|17|-|TRBJ2-3
TGTGCCACCAGCAGAGAGGAGGCCCGACGCGGCACAGATACGCAGTATTTT
CATSREEARRGTDTQYF
>-|TRBV4-3|15|-|TRBJ1-2
TGCGCCAGCAGCCCCACCGCAGGGTCCAACTATGGCTACACCTTC
CASSPTAGSNYGYTF
>-|TRBV7-3|16|-|TRBJ1-1
TGTGCCAGCAGCGAAGGGATGGCGCTCAGGAGGACTGAAGCTTTCTTT
CASSEGMALRRTEAFF
>TRBD1|TRBV29-1|14|-|TRBJ1-1
TGCAGCGTGGGGGACAGGGGAGGGGACACTGAAGCTTTCTTT
CSVGDRGGDTEAFF
>-|TRBV7-9|16|-|TRBJ2-1
TGTGCCAGCATCCGCGCGGACAATCCTCCGTACAATGAGCAGTTCTTC
CASIRADNPPYNEQFF
>TRBD1|TRBV2|14|-|TRBJ1-1
TGTGCCAGCAGCCGACAGGGGCCGAACACTGAAGCTTTCTTT
CASSRQGPNTEAFF
>-|TRBV18|16|once|TRBJ2-3
TGTGCCAGCTCACCCGCTAGCCCACGGGGCACAGATACGCAGTATTTT
CASSPASPRGTDTQYF
>-|TRBV12-3/TRBV12-4|13|-|TRBJ1-6
TGTGCCAGCAGTTATATCGAGGATTCACCCCTCCACTTT
CASSYIEDSPLHF
>-|TRBV19|13|-|TRBJ2-3
TGTGCCAGTAGTCCCTCTAGCACAGATACGCAGTATTTT
CASSPSSTDTQYF
>TRBD2|TRBV3-1/TRBV3-2|15|-|TRBJ2-3
TGTGCCAGCAGGCCGGGGACTAGCGGGGCTGATACGCAGTATTTT
CASRPGTSGADTQYF
>TRBD1|TRBV9|15|-|TRBJ2-1
TGTGCCAGCAGCGCGGGACAGGGATCCTACAATGAGCAGTTCTTC
CASSAGQGSYNEQFF
>TRBD2|TRBV5-1|16|-|TRBJ2-1
TGCGCCAGCAGCTCGGGCCAACTAGCGGGGAGCCATGAGCAGTTCTTC
CASSSGQLAGSHEQFF
>TRBD1|TRBV7-8|15|-|TRBJ1-1
TGTGCCAGCAGCTTAGGGACAGGGAGAACCACTGAAGCTTTCTTT
CASSLGTGRTTEAFF
>-|TRBV5-1|13|-|TRBJ1-2
TGCGCCAGCAGTCCGGACAGAATCTATGGCTACACCTTC
CASSPDRIYGYTF
>TRBD1|TRBV19|14|few|TRBJ1-6
TGTGCCAGTAATTCCGGACAGGTTAATTCACCCCTCCACTTT
CASNSGQVNSPLHF
>-|TRBV5-5|14|few|TRBJ1-1
TGTGCCAGCAGCTTGGCCAGGGTGAACACTGAAGCTTTCTTT
CASSLARVNTEAFF
>TRBD1|TRBV11-3|15|few|TRBJ2-3
TGTGCCAGCAGCTTAGATCGGACAGGGTTCGATACGCAGTATTTT
CASSLDRTGFDTQYF
>-|TRBV7-9|15|-|TRBJ2-7
TGTGCCAGCAGCACACCCGGTGGGGGGTCCTACGAGCAGTACTTC
CASSTPGGGSYEQYF
>-|TRBV6-5|13|-|TRBJ2-5
TGTGCCAGCAGTCCTAGATTCTCAGAGACCCAGTACTTC
CASSPRFSETQYF
>-|TRBV28|13|few|TRBJ2-2
TGTGCCAGCAGTTTAGGGCAAACCGGGGAGCTGTTTTTT
CASSLGQTGELFF
>TRBD1|TRBV19|17|few|TRBJ1-5
TGTGCCAGTAGCCCCAGAACAGGGGGAAATAGCAATCAGCCCCAGCATTTT
CASSPRTGGNSNQPQHF
>-|TRBV18|16|-|TRBJ2-7
TGTGCCAGCTCACCACCCTCGGGGGTAGGCGCCTACGAGCAGTACTTC
CASSPPSGVGAYEQYF
>-|TRBV6-5|16|-|TRBJ1-2
TGTGCCAGCAGTTACGATCACAGGGCAACGGGCTATGGCTACACCTTC
CASSYDHRATGYGYTF
>TRBD1|TRBV13|13|-|TRBJ1-1
TGTGCCAGCAGCCTGACAGGGATCGCTGAAGCTTTCTTT
CASSLTGIAEAFF
>TRBD2|TRBV5-1|17|-|TRBJ2-2
TGCGCCAGCAGCTTGAGCGGGGGAGCCCAGAACACCGGGGAGCTGTTTTTT
CASSLSGGAQNTGELFF
>-|TRBV7-9|16|-|TRBJ2-2
TGTGCCAGCAGCTTAGGTTTGGGCCCGAACACCGGGGAGCTGTTTTTT
CASSLGLGPNTGELFF
>TRBD1|TRBV2|15|once|TRBJ2-2
TGTGCCAGCAGTCGGACAGGGATGGACACCGGGGAGCTGTTTTTT
CASSRTGMDTGELFF
>TRBD2|TRBV7-9|16|-|TRBJ2-3
TGTGCCAGCAGCTTCAAGCGGGGGGGCAGCACAGATACGCAGTATTTT
CASSFKRGGSTDTQYF
>-|TRBV7-2|12|once|TRBJ2-5
TGTGCCAGCAGCAGGGACTCCGTGGCCCAGTACTTC
CASSRDSVAQYF
>-|TRBV5-1|17|once|TRBJ1-1
TGCGCCAGCAGCTTTGGGGGAGGGGCAGGGGTGAACACTGAAGCTTTCTTT
CASSFGGGAGVNTEAFF
>-|TRBV12-3/TRBV12-4|13|-|TRBJ2-1
TGTGCCAGCAGTTACCCAGAGGTTAATGAGCAGTTCTTC
CASSYPEVNEQFF
>-|TRBV5-1|14|many|TRBJ1-5
TGCGCCAGCAGCTTGGTTGGGGGGAATCAGCCCCAGCATTTT
CASSLVGGNQPQHF
>-|TRBV9|15|-|TRBJ2-1
TGTGCCAGCAGCGTACGGCAGGGTTCCTACAATGAGCAGTTCTTC
CASSVRQGSYNEQFF
>TRBD1|TRBV4-3|15|-|TRBJ1-2
TGCGCCAGCAGTCCTAAGGGACAGACCCTCTATGGCTACACCTTC
CASSPKGQTLYGYTF
>TRBD1|TRBV6-1|16|-|TRBJ1-1
TGTGCCAGCAGTGTGGGACAGGGGATTAGGAACACTGAAGCTTTCTTT
CASSVGQGIRNTEAFF
>-|TRBV6-5|13|-|TRBJ1-2
TGTGCCAGCAGTCCAGATCCTGTCCATGGCTACACCTTC
CASSPDPVHGYTF
>TRBD2|TRBV14|17|once|TRBJ2-2
TGTGCCAGCAGCCCCAGTCCGGGGGGGGGACTCGCCGGGGAGCTGTTTTTT
CASSPSPGGGLAGELFF
>TRBD2|TRBV12-3/TRBV12-4|12|-|TRBJ2-7
TGTGCCAGCATCGGCGTGGGACTACGTCGGTACTTC
CASIGVGLRRYF
>-|TRBV19|10|-|TRBJ2-5
TGTGCCAGTAGTGACAGGACGGTCCACTTC
CASSDRTVHF
>-|TRBV7-2|12|few|TRBJ1-1
TGTGCCAGCAGCTTACCTTTCTCTGAAGCTTTCTTT
CASSLPFSEAFF
>-|TRBV2|14|-|TRBJ2-6
TGTGCCAGCACGGGTGGATCTGGGGCCAACGTCCTGACTTTC
CASTGGSGANVLTF
>-|TRBV7-9|14|once|TRBJ2-3
TGTGCCAGCAGCTTAGGGGCCCGAGCAGATACGCAGTATTTT
CASSLGARADTQYF
>-|TRBV11-2|15|-|TRBJ2-2
TGTGCCAGCAGCTTAGCGGGGGGCCCCACCGGGGAGCTGTTTTTT
CASSLAGGPTGELFF
>-|TRBV6-5|14|-|TRBJ1-1
TGTGCCAGCAGTTACCCAGGGGTTAACACTGAAGCTTTCTTT
CASSYPGVNTEAFF
>-|TRBV19|12|-|TRBJ1-2
TGTGCCAGTAGTGCGAAAAGCTATGGCTACACCTTC
CASSAKSYGYTF
>TRBD2|TRBV7-9|18|-|TRBJ2-3
TGTGCCAGCAGCTTGGTCACTAGCGCGGGGGGCGTTTTAGATACGCAGTATTTT
CASSLVTSAGGVLDTQYF
>TRBD1|TRBV28|15|-|TRBJ1-5
TGTGCCAGCAGTTCTCCTGGGACAGACAATCAGCCCCAGCATTTT
CASSSPGTDNQPQHF
>TRBD2|TRBV6-5|14|-|TRBJ2-3
TGTTGCACTGATCGCGGGGGTAGCACAGATACGCAGTATTTT
CCTDRGGSTDTQYF